This T cell receptor (beta chain) emerged from a study of blood T cell repertoires in COVID-19. Study-level information: Sites in the United States, Italy and Spain provided acute and convalescent COVID-19 samples.

Cohort 3 recovery required two negative PCRs, clearance, or symptom resolution. Per the germline V gene, CDR1 is LGHDT and CDR2 is YNNKEL (reference sequence). CDR3 length: 13 amino acids. Trimming took off 0 bases at V and 5 bases at J, with 6 bases between the two ends. Original methodology: How many nucleated cells were present was estimated from reference gene primer amplification. Here immunoSEQ multiplex PCR was the method, and the copy in TCRdb shows in-frame clones only, minus some. The DNA gave D and trimming, while V, J and clone size come from that table. This table holds hundreds of thousands of clones, roughly nine tenths found once. This clone was detected only once.

The receptor comes from a woman between 25 and 40 years old who had recovered from COVID-19. This chain connects TRBV3-1 (or the pseudogene TRBV3-2) to TRBJ2-3; D is possibly TRBD2 (5 bases). The sample taken for sequencing was PBMCs or T cells enriched from blood (not recorded which). This CDR3 is CASSQDGGDTQYF. The CDR3 bases are TGTGCCAGCAGCCAAGATGGAGGAGATACGCAGTATTTT.